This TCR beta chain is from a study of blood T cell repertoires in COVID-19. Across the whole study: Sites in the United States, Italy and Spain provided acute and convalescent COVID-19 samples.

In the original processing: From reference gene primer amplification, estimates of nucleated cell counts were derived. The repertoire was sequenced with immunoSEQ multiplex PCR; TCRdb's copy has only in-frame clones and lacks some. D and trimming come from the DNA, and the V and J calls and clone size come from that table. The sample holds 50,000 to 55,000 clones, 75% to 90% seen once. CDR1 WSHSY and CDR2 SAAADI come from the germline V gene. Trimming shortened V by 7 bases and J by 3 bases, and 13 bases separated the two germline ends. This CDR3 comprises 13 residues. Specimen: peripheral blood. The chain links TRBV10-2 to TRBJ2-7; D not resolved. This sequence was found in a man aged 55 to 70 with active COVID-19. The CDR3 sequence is CASNPRLSYEQYF. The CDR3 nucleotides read TGCGCCAGCAACCCAAGACTCAGCTACGAGCAGTACTTC.